A single sample gave rise to the 22 T cell receptor beta chains below, sequenced in a study of blood T cells in healthy people across ages. A sample-barcoded 5' primer and a J-beta primer mix were used in a second PCR of roughly 7 to 11 cycles. MiXCR, run by TCRdb on the 5' RACE reads, gives a single entry per CDR3 protein. The profile shows some 1.4 million distinct CDR3 sequences, approximately 38% of them singletons. Sequenced sample: blood. The receptors originated from a young woman in good health.

This sequence joins TRBV10-3 and TRBJ1-2; D is undetermined. CDR3 length: 13 amino acids. The germline V gene encodes CDR1 ENHRY and CDR2 SYGVKD. Trimming pared 3 bases from V and 8 bases from J, leaving 13 bases between. The CDR3: CAISEFGSEGYTF. The CDR3 nucleotides are TGTGCCATCAGTGAATTTGGATCGGAAGGCTACACCTTC.

This clonotype was counted only a few times. This chain connects TRBV7-2 to TRBJ2-1; 7 positions match TRBD1. Trimming removed 4 bases from V and 4 bases from J; junction bases left unmatched: 7. CDR3 length: 15 residues. CDR1 is SGHTA, CDR2 FQGNSA, per germline. The CDR3 loop reads CASSSAGTEYNEQFF. For the CDR3, the DNA is TGTGCCAGCAGCTCGGCCGGGACAGAATACAATGAGCAGTTCTTC.

This clonotype came up once. The CDR3 coding sequence is TGTGCCAGCAGCATCAGACTAGGGAAGGATGAGCAGTTCTTC. As protein: CASSIRLGKDEQFF. This sequence joins TRBV28 and TRBJ2-1, with D possibly being TRBD2 (6 bases). CDR3 length: 14 amino acids. Germline loops: CDR1 MDHEN, CDR2 SYDVKM. Trimming removed 6 bases from V and 8 bases from J, with 17 bases in between.

As concerns this clonotype: An end of the junction differs from the germline gene, which may be a read error. The V and J genes are TRBV7-9 and TRBJ2-1; the match to TRBD2 covers 9 bases. Looked up from germline, CDR1 is SEHNR and CDR2 is FQNEAQ (reference sequence). The CDR3 has 17 amino acids. CDR3 sequence reads: CANSSSKTSGRYNEQFF. CDR3 DNA sequence: TGTGCCAACAGCTCCTCAAAGACTAGCGGCCGTTACAATGAGCAGTTCTTC.

The chain links TRBV21-1 to TRBJ2-3. TRBV21-1 is deemed a pseudogene. The CDR3 extends over 15 amino acids. The CDR3: CASSKSWLLTDTQYF. Written as DNA, the CDR3 is TGTGCCAGCAGCAAAAGCTGGCTGCTCACAGATACGCAGTATTTT.

With respect to this clonotype: Germline is not matched at one junction end, which may reflect a read error. V gene TRBV9 combines with J gene TRBJ2-7; possibly TRBD1 or TRBD2 for D (6 bases each). The CDR3 has 16 residues. The V gene's germline CDR1 is SGDLS and CDR2 YYNGEE. This CDR3 is CASSVRRGRPSYEQYF. The DNA for the CDR3 is TGTGCCAGTAGCGTTCGTCGGGGGCGACCCTCCTACGAGCAGTACTTC.

In this sample, this clonotype turned up a few times. V usage is TRBV7-9 and J usage is TRBJ1-5; D is possibly TRBD1 (6 bases). V was pared by 5 bases and J by 11 bases, with 13 bases between. This CDR3 contains 12 residues. Germline assignment: CDR1 SEHNR and CDR2 FQNEAQ (reference sequence). CDR3 in amino acids: CASSEQQGAQHF. The CDR3 region has the DNA TGTGCCAGCAGCGAACAACAGGGCGCCCAGCATTTT.

This clonotype was recorded a few times. This sequence joins TRBV10-3 and TRBJ1-4, with D maybe TRBD1 (6 bases). The CDR3 has 14 residues. V was shortened by 2 bases and J by 5 bases, with 9 bases between the two germline ends. The germline CDR1 and CDR2 sequences are ENHRY and SYGVKD. CDR3 nucleotide sequence: TGTGCCATCAGTGAGAGGGGGTTGAATGAAAAACTGTTTTTT. It yields the protein CAISERGLNEKLFF.

In this sample, this clonotype turned up a few times. The rearrangement uses TRBV5-1 and TRBJ2-5; 9 bases align to TRBD2. J gave up 1 base and V 0 bases, and 7 bases lay outside the gene matches. Per germline, CDR1 SGHRS and CDR2 YFSETQ. This CDR3 comprises 17 residues. CDR3 nucleotide sequence: TGCGCCAGCAGCTTGGGTCCAGCGGGGGGATTCCAAGAGACCCAGTACTTC. It specifies CASSLGPAGGFQETQYF.

The chain uses TRBV2 and TRBJ2-2; a weak D match, TRBD2 (7 bases). CDR3 length: 13 amino acids. Deletions cut 8 bases from V and 6 bases from J, with 13 bases between. Germline V gene data show CDR1 as SNHLY and CDR2 as FYNNEI. The CDR3 protein is CASRGAAPGELFF. Here the CDR3 DNA reads TGTGCCAGCCGGGGGGCTGCCCCCGGGGAGCTGTTTTTT.

This clonotype was seen a few times. The CDR3 region is CSAHQIQGRGYTF. CDR3 bases: TGCAGTGCTCACCAAATTCAGGGGCGAGGCTACACCTTC. This chain uses TRBV20-1 with TRBJ1-2; possibly TRBD1 for D (6 bases). Germline V gives CDR1 DFQATT, CDR2 SNEGSKA (reference sequence). The V gene lost 5 bases and the J gene lost 8 bases, with 18 bases spanning the gap. The CDR3 loop spans 13 amino acids.

The chain is built from TRBV10-2 and TRBJ2-7, with D maybe TRBD2 (5 bases). CDR3 length: 14 residues. CDR1 is WSHSY, CDR2 SAAADI, per germline. V gave up 7 bases and J gave up 3 bases, with 16 bases separating them. This CDR3 is CASTGPAANYEQYF. The CDR3 DNA reads TGCGCCAGCACGGGCCCAGCGGCCAACTACGAGCAGTACTTC.

This rearrangement joins TRBV11-2 to TRBJ2-5; TRBD2 matches 7 bases. The trim removed 6 bases at V and 11 bases at J, leaving 21 bases unmatched. The CDR3 has 16 amino acids. The germline CDR1 and CDR2 sequences are SGHAT and FQNNGV. Here the CDR3 DNA reads TGTGCCAGCAGTCTTTCGGCTAGCGGTTCCTACAATGAGCAGTACTTC. Residues: CASSLSASGSYNEQYF. Based on the CDR3 plus reference TRBV11-2 and TRBJ2-5, the full variable domain is EAGVAQSPRYKIIEKRQSVAFWCNPISGHATLYWYQQILGQGPKLLIQFQNNGVVDDSQLPKDRFSAERLKGVDSTLKIQPAKLEDSAVYLCASSLSASGSYNEQYFGPGTRLLVL.

This clonotype was detected a few times. The chain joins TRBV7-9 to TRBJ2-1; TRBD2 matches at 13 bases. This CDR3 comprises 18 residues. Germline CDR1 is SEHNR and CDR2 is FQNEAQ (reference sequence). J gave up 5 bases and V 5 bases, and 12 bases lay outside the gene matches. The CDR3 sequence is CASSTRTSGGNLNNEQFF. The CDR3 nucleotides are TGTGCCAGCAGCACCCGGACTAGCGGGGGCAACCTTAACAATGAGCAGTTCTTC.

This clonotype was observed a single time. The genes are TRBV7-9 and TRBJ1-5; 12 bases align to TRBD1. The V gene end was trimmed by 5 bases and the J gene end by 6 bases; junction bases not matched to a gene: 14. Germline V gene sequence: CDR1 SEHNR, CDR2 FQNEAQ (reference sequence). The CDR3 extends over 18 amino acids. This CDR3 reads CASSTTSRDRGHGQPQHF. The CDR3 nucleotides are TGTGCCAGCAGCACGACGAGCCGGGACAGGGGGCATGGTCAGCCCCAGCATTTT.

This clonotype was picked up many times. This sequence joins TRBV5-1 and TRBJ2-5; D remains ambiguous. Germline values: CDR1 SGHRS, CDR2 YFSETQ. CDR3 length equals 14 residues. V dropped 4 bases and J dropped 2 bases, with 12 bases sitting between them. CDR3 coding DNA: TGCGCCAGCAGCCCCGATCGGATTCAAGAGACCCAGTACTTC. Translation: CASSPDRIQETQYF.

This clonotype was counted once. This sequence joins TRBV28 and TRBJ2-2; D is unclear. There are 12 residues in the CDR3. Trimming cost V 11 bases and J 2 bases, with 9 bases left between them. Per germline, CDR1 MDHEN and CDR2 SYDVKM. CDR3 region: CAGIPNTGELFF. In nucleotides, the CDR3 is TGTGCCGGCATACCTAACACCGGGGAGCTGTTTTTT. The complete variable domain, with remaining parts taken from reference TRBV28 and TRBJ2-2, reads DVKVTQSSRYLVKRTGEKVFLECVQDMDHENMFWYRQDPGLGLRLIYFSYDVKMKEKGDIPEGYSVSREKKERFSLILESASTNQTSMYLCAGIPNTGELFFGEGSRLTVL.

This clonotype was recorded a few times. The J gene is TRBJ1-1, the V gene TRBV24-1; 8 bases are a match to TRBD1. V was pared by 4 bases and J by 1 base, with 4 bases of the junction left unmatched. This CDR3 has 15 amino acids. Germline V gene data show CDR1 as KGHDR and CDR2 as SFDVKD. CDR3 sequence: CATSDSGGKNTEAFF. The CDR3 DNA follows: TGTGCCACCAGTGACTCAGGGGGCAAGAACACTGAAGCTTTCTTT.

The V call is TRBV21-1, the J call TRBJ2-2; the table's D call, TRBD1, was not checked against the DNA. TRBV21-1 is a pseudogene locus. The CDR3 runs 17 residues. The chain's CDR3 is CASSNNRGRCGTGELFF. Written as DNA, the CDR3 is TGTGCCAGCAGCAACAACAGGGGGAGGTGCGGCACCGGGGAGCTGTTTTTT.

In this sample, this clonotype turned up many times. The rearrangement joins TRBV4-2 to TRBJ2-3, with D unresolved. The CDR3 spans 14 residues. The germline gives CDR1 LGHNA, CDR2 YNFKEQ. V gave up 0 bases and J gave up 6 bases, with 10 bases separating them. The CDR3 here is CASSQDPPPDTQYF. In DNA, the CDR3 is TGTGCCAGCAGCCAAGACCCCCCGCCGGATACGCAGTATTTT.

The chain has TRBV5-1 and TRBJ2-3; 11 positions agree with TRBD1. In germline, CDR1 is SGHRS, CDR2 YFSETQ. Trimming at V came to 4 bases and at J to 5 bases, leaving 6 bases not matched to a gene. The CDR3 is 15 residues long. CDR3 DNA sequence: TGCGCCAGCAGCCCGAGGACAGGGGGCGTAGATACGCAGTATTTT. Protein sequence: CASSPRTGGVDTQYF.

On this clonotype itself: At one end, the junction sequence differs from germline, possibly due to a read error. The chain combines TRBV9 with TRBJ2-1; a possible D gene is TRBD2 (7 bases). CDR3 length: 15 residues. Per the germline V gene, CDR1 is SGDLS and CDR2 is YYNGEE. The CDR3 region has the DNA TGTGCCAGCAGTGTAGTAGGGGGGGAGGGATCTGAGCAGTTCTTC. Its translation: CASSVVGGEGSEQFF.